The 3 T cell receptor beta chains listed next were all sequenced from one sample in a study of T-cell memory formation after mild COVID-19. From the 5' RACE reads, TCRdb called clonotypes with MiXCR, one entry per CDR3 protein. This repertoire shows hundreds of thousands of distinct CDR3 sequences, around 20% found once; its top ten account for under 15%. Sequencing input: PBMCs or a T cell subset sorted from them (not recorded which). The source of these receptors is an adult woman who had mild COVID-19 (a few samples of this study predate the infection). Cell type and time point are not known.

This clonotype is a singleton in its sample. The CDR3, as DNA: TGTGCCAGTAGTATAGGCGGGGCCTCCGATGAGCAGTTCTTC. Its translation: CASSIGGASDEQFF. V gene TRBV19 combines with J gene TRBJ2-1, with D tentatively TRBD2 (6 bases). Between the trimmed V and J ends, which lost 1 base and 8 bases, there was a span of 12 bases. This CDR3 spans 14 amino acids. Germline lookup yields CDR1 LNHDA and CDR2 SQIVND (reference sequence).

This clonotype was counted only a few times. CDR3 amino acids: CASSLRGIPYEQYF. The CDR3, as DNA: TGTGCCAGCAGCTTGCGGGGAATTCCCTACGAGCAGTACTTC. The chain employs TRBV5-6 and TRBJ2-7; D perhaps matches TRBD2 (5 bases). The CDR3 extends over 14 amino acids. The V and J ends lost 1 base and 2 bases respectively, with 10 bases between them. Germline V gene lookup returns CDR1 SGHDT and CDR2 YYEEEE.

This rearrangement joins TRBV28 to TRBJ2-1, with 9 bases lining up with TRBD2. The V gene's germline CDR1 is MDHEN and CDR2 SYDVKM. The V segment lost 5 bases and the J segment 5 bases; nucleotides outside the gene matches: 7. The CDR3 contains 15 residues. CDR3 bases: TGTGCCAGCAGTACACGACTAGCGGCAAACAATGAGCAGTTCTTC. Amino acid sequence: CASSTRLAANNEQFF.